This is a list of T cell receptor beta chains from one sample in a study of identical twins. TCRdb recomputed calls from the 5' RACE reads with MiXCR, one row per CDR3 protein. The sample holds hundreds of thousands of distinct CDR3 sequences; 12% are singletons and the top ten take around 1.5%. This same sample was also taken into another study, of yellow fever vaccine responses in identical twins.

The sequenced sample consisted of PBMCs. These receptors were collected from a woman aged 18-35 years in good health. Both conserved end residues are part of each CDR3. A D gene is named only where the DNA matches it firmly. For some rows the clone size is stated as once, few or many, or as a class when expanded; others skip it.

TGTGCCAGCAGTCCGCCGACTAGCGGGGGGTACAACACCGGGGAGCTGTTTTTT	CASSPPTSGGYNTGELFF	NA	TRBV27	TRBJ2-2	TRBD2
TGTGCCAGCAGCACCGGAGGGACTAGAACCTACGAGCAGTACTTC	CASSTGGTRTYEQYF	once	TRBV11-1	TRBJ2-7	TRBD2
TGCAGCGTTGCAGTAAGAGAGACCCAGTACTTC	CSVAVRETQYF	few	TRBV29-1	TRBJ2-5	NA
TGTGCCATCAGTGAGTCGGGACTCTTTGGCTACACCTTC	CAISESGLFGYTF	many	TRBV10-3	TRBJ1-2	NA
TGTGCCAGCAGTTTCGCCGCCCGAGCGGGGAGCACAGATACGCAGTATTTT	CASSFAARAGSTDTQYF	NA	TRBV27	TRBJ2-3	TRBD2
TGCGCCAGCAGTGGAGCCCCCCGCAATGAGCAGTTCTTC	CASSGAPRNEQFF	few	TRBV10-2	TRBJ2-1	NA
TGTGCCAGCAGTCGCTTGGGAGGTGGAGATAGTATCGAGCAGTACTTC	CASSRLGGGDSIEQYF	NA	TRBV27	TRBJ2-7	NA
TGTGCCAGCAGTGTGAGAGCAGTGAGCTCCTACGAGCAGTACTTC	CASSVRAVSSYEQYF	NA	TRBV2	TRBJ2-7	NA
TGTGCCAGCAGCACTAGCTTAGCGGGGGGTACAGATACGCAGTATTTT	CASSTSLAGGTDTQYF	few	TRBV7-2	TRBJ2-3	TRBD2
TGTGCCAGCAGTGGGACAGGGGGAATGAACACTGAAGCTTTCTTT	CASSGTGGMNTEAFF	many	TRBV25-1	TRBJ1-1	TRBD1
TGTGCCAGCAGCCCCCGGGACAGGGAGGGTCGGGAGCTGTTTTTT	CASSPRDREGRELFF	few	TRBV3-1	TRBJ2-2	TRBD1
TGTGCCAGCAGTCCAGACAGGGTGAACACTGAAGCTTTCTTT	CASSPDRVNTEAFF	many	TRBV5-1	TRBJ1-1	TRBD1
TGTGCCAGCAGCTTCCTAGCGGGGGCAGATACGCAGTATTTT	CASSFLAGADTQYF	many	TRBV11-2	TRBJ2-3	TRBD2
TGTGCCAGCCCCGAGGCGGCACTCACAGATACGCAGTATTTT	CASPEAALTDTQYF	NA	TRBV2	TRBJ2-3	NA
TGTGCCAGCAGTAAAGGGGCGGGGGGTGGTAAAGATGAGCAGTTCTTC	CASSKGAGGGKDEQFF	NA	TRBV6-1	TRBJ2-1	TRBD2
TGCGCCAGCAGCTCCGGGTCATCTTTGAGTAATGAGCAGTTCTTC	CASSSGSSLSNEQFF	once	TRBV5-1	TRBJ2-1	NA
TGTGCCAGCAGTTTAAACAAAGGGGATTCACCCCTCCACTTT	CASSLNKGDSPLHF	NA	TRBV12-3/TRBV12-4	TRBJ1-6	NA
TGCAGTGCTAGGGACGACGACAATGAGCAGTTCTTT	CSARDDDNEQFF	NA	TRBV20-1	TRBJ2-1	NA
TGTGCCAGCACCGTAGGAGTTGGGAACAGGGGGCAAGAGACCCAGTACTTC	CASTVGVGNRGQETQYF	few	TRBV9	TRBJ2-5	TRBD1
TGTGCCAGCAGTCGAACCGGCCTAGAGGCAGGAGAGACCCAGTACTTC	CASSRTGLEAGETQYF	NA	TRBV6-1	TRBJ2-5	NA
TGTGCCAGCAGCTTACAGTCAGGACTGAACACTGAAGCTTTCTTT	CASSLQSGLNTEAFF	NA	TRBV7-2	TRBJ1-1	NA